The 20 T cell receptor beta chains presented below share a single source sample, sequenced in a study of vaccination effects on CD4 cells after COVID-19. These TCRs are of unknown antigen specificity. Viral peptide pools were used in the ViraFEST assay to expand antigen-specific CD4+ T cells, and sequencing came afterward. Isolation of CD4+ T cells took place after 10 days of culture. Participants were vaccinated with two doses of either the BNT162b2 or mRNA-1273 vaccine. The table came from immunoSEQ multiplex PCR; TCRdb's copy has only in-frame clones and leaves some out. The repertoire holds around 69,000 clones, with roughly 74% as singletons. The sequencing used CD4+ T cells from PBMCs cultured with HCoV-229E spike peptides, collected after COVID-19 vaccination. The receptors stem from a human donor who received a COVID-19 vaccine.

This clone has only a few counts. This chain uses TRBV21-1 with TRBJ2-7; whether TRBD1, the table's D call, matches the DNA was not checked. TRBV21-1 is shown as a pseudogene. The CDR3 has 12 amino acids. The CDR3 is CASGTDRDEQYV. Here the CDR3 DNA reads TGTGCCAGCGGGACGGACAGGGACGAGCAGTACGTC.

For the CDR3, the DNA is TGTGCCAGCAGTACCGAAGGGGCCCCTTCCTACGAGCAGTACGTC. It is translated as CASSTEGAPSYEQYV. This chain joins TRBV2 and TRBJ2-7; a weak D match, TRBD1 (5 bases). Trimming removed 5 bases at V and 1 base at J, with 15 bases between. Germline assignment: CDR1 SNHLY and CDR2 FYNNEI. CDR3 length: 15 residues.

The V and J genes are TRBV4-2 and TRBJ2-1; 10 bases are a match to TRBD2. The CDR3 has 16 amino acids. Germline CDR1 LGHNA, CDR2 YNFKEQ. V shed 5 bases and J 4 bases; nucleotides not matched to a gene: 8. The CDR3 region is CASSSVSGGRYNEQFF. In DNA, the CDR3 is TGTGCCAGCAGCTCGGTTAGCGGGGGGAGGTACAATGAGCAGTTCTTC.

This chain links TRBV28 with TRBJ1-5; no reliable D call. From germline, CDR1 is MDHEN and CDR2 SYDVKM. CDR3 size: 12 residues. The CDR3, as DNA: TGTGCGCATCAGGTGACCAATCAGCCCCAGCATTTT. Its translation: CAHQVTNQPQHF.

This CDR3 is CAWGGRYGYTF. The CDR3 nucleotides read TGTGCCTGGGGGGGGCGATATGGCTACACCTTC. The rearrangement joins TRBV30 to TRBJ1-2; TRBD1 might be the D (6 bases). The CDR3 consists of 11 residues. The V and J ends lost 5 bases and 5 bases respectively, with 9 bases between them. Per the germline V gene, CDR1 is GTSNPN and CDR2 is SVGIG (reference sequence).

The rearrangement links TRBV9 to TRBJ2-1; tentatively, D is TRBD1 or TRBD2 (7 bases each). This CDR3 has 16 amino acids. Trimming removed 3 bases at V and 4 bases at J, with 17 bases between. The germline V gene encodes CDR1 SGDLS and CDR2 YYNGEE. DNA for the CDR3: TGTGCCAGCAGCGCAGCTCAGCGGGGACAGTACAATGAGCAGTTCTTC. Translated, it gives CASSAAQRGQYNEQFF.

V gene TRBV24-1 combines with J gene TRBJ2-1, with D maybe TRBD1 (5 bases). This CDR3 has 14 amino acids. CDR1 KGHDR and CDR2 SFDVKD come from the germline V gene. Trimming removed 4 bases at V and 6 bases at J, with 12 bases between. CDR3 amino acids: CATSDPTASNEQFF. Written as DNA, the CDR3 is TGTGCCACCAGTGACCCGACAGCCTCCAATGAGCAGTTCTTC.

This clone was found once. This chain joins TRBV29-1 and TRBJ1-2, with D tentatively TRBD1 (6 bases). Per the germline V gene, CDR1 is SQVTM and CDR2 is ANQGSEA. The germline V and J ends were trimmed by 2 bases and 4 bases, with 20 bases remaining between them. The CDR3 is made up of 16 amino acids. CDR3 loop: CSVESRGDPRAYGYTF. The CDR3 DNA is TGCAGCGTTGAATCAAGGGGGGATCCCCGGGCCTATGGCTACACCTTC.

The rearrangement joins TRBV5-1 to TRBJ1-1; D is unclear. The CDR3 consists of 14 residues. Trimming pared 4 bases from V and 2 bases from J, leaving 12 bases between. Germline V gene sequence: CDR1 SGHRS, CDR2 YFSETQ. The CDR3 DNA sequence: TGCGCCAGCAGCCTGGACGGCGGCAACACTGAAGCTTTCTTT. Its protein is CASSLDGGNTEAFF.

The chain uses TRBV19 and TRBJ2-2; the D gene could be TRBD1 or TRBD2 (5 bases each). Germline-derived CDR1 and CDR2 are LNHDA and SQIVND (reference sequence). The V end lost 5 bases, the J end lost 5 bases, and 12 bases lay between the germline ends. The CDR3 spans 14 residues. The CDR3 spells CASSPGRGTGELFF. The DNA for the CDR3 is TGTGCCAGTAGTCCAGGGAGAGGAACCGGGGAGCTGTTTTTT. The entire variable domain, with the rest obtained from reference TRBV19 and TRBJ2-2, is as follows: DGGITQSPKYLFRKEGQNVTLSCEQNLNHDAMYWYRQDPGQGLRLIYYSQIVNDFQKGDIAEGYSVSREKKESFPLTVTSAQKNPTAFYLCASSPGRGTGELFFGEGSRLTVL.

This chain joins TRBV27 and TRBJ1-6, with 10 bases fitting TRBD1. With 5 bases clipped from V and 4 bases from J, the junction kept 5 bases outside the gene matches. The CDR3 spans 16 residues. Germline V gene lookup returns CDR1 MNHEY and CDR2 SMNVEV (reference sequence). Written as DNA, the CDR3 is TGTGCCAGCAGTCTGGGGACAGGGGTGTATAATTCACCCCTCCACTTT. Translating it yields CASSLGTGVYNSPLHF.

This clone was picked up a small number of times. The V gene is TRBV19, the J gene TRBJ1-1, with TRBD1 as a possible D gene (6 bases). The CDR3 totals 12 residues. Germline lookup yields CDR1 LNHDA and CDR2 SQIVND (reference sequence). V shed 7 bases and J shed 5 bases, with 11 bases lying between them. Here the CDR3 DNA reads TGTGCCAGTATCAGGGGAGAAACTGAAGCTTTCTTT. Protein sequence: CASIRGETEAFF.

This clone occurred a few times. This rearrangement joins TRBV2 to TRBJ1-1; 8 nucleotides agree with TRBD1. Germline lookup yields CDR1 SNHLY and CDR2 FYNNEI. V was clipped by 5 bases and J by 5 bases; unmatched bases: 7. The CDR3 runs to 14 residues. The CDR3 loop is CASSNQGAGTEAFF. The CDR3 DNA sequence: TGTGCCAGCAGTAATCAGGGGGCGGGTACTGAAGCTTTCTTT.

The V and J genes are TRBV10-2 and TRBJ2-2; weak D call: TRBD1 (5 bases). Germline CDR1 and CDR2: WSHSY and SAAADI. CDR3 length equals 12 residues. Trimming removed 2 bases at V and 8 bases at J, with 6 bases between. The chain's CDR3 is CASSERGGELFF. CDR3 DNA: TGCGCCAGCAGTGAGAGGGGTGGGGAGCTGTTTTTT.

This chain uses TRBV28 with TRBJ1-2, with TRBD1 matching over 7 bases. Germline assignment: CDR1 MDHEN and CDR2 SYDVKM. The CDR3 extends over 13 amino acids. V lost 5 bases, J lost 0 bases, and 0 bases stayed unmatched. The CDR3 reads CASSTGANYGYTF. The CDR3 DNA sequence: TGTGCCAGCAGTACAGGGGCTAACTATGGCTACACCTTC.

The chain combines TRBV27 with TRBJ2-5; 14 bases are a match to TRBD2. The germline V gene has CDR1 MNHEY and CDR2 SMNVEV (reference sequence). The CDR3 has 15 amino acids. Trimming took 6 bases from V and 6 from J; bases not matched to a gene: 6. The CDR3 loop is CASSPRTSGGQTQYF. In DNA form, the CDR3 reads TGTGCCAGCAGCCCTCGGACTAGCGGGGGGCAGACCCAGTACTTC.

The V and J genes are TRBV5-1 and TRBJ1-1; TRBD1 might be the D (6 bases). Germline loops: CDR1 SGHRS, CDR2 YFSETQ. The CDR3 sequence is 15 residues long. Trimming stripped 0 bases from V and 1 base from J, with 10 bases between. In DNA, the CDR3 is TGCGCCAGCAGCTTGGACGGGACAAGGAACACTGAAGCTTTCTTT. Encoded protein: CASSLDGTRNTEAFF.

This chain links TRBV28 with TRBJ2-2; D uncertain. The germline V gene has CDR1 MDHEN and CDR2 SYDVKM. The ends were cut back, 2 bases at V and 4 bases at J, with 5 bases in the middle. The CDR3 is 13 residues long. The CDR3 nucleotides read TGTGCCAGCAGTTTACATGGCACCGGGGAGCTGTTTTTT. Protein sequence: CASSLHGTGELFF.

Details on this clone: Other DNA variants within this sample encode the same CDR3. The gene calls are TRBV27 and TRBJ1-1; 7 nucleotides line up with TRBD1. This CDR3 contains 13 residues. CDR1 and CDR2 from the germline V gene are MNHEY and SMNVEV (reference sequence). V shed 4 bases, J shed 3 bases, and the junction held 2 bases outside the gene matches. CDR3 sequence: CASSSTGYTEAFF. CDR3 coding DNA: TGTGCCAGCAGTTCGACAGGGTACACTGAAGCTTTCTTT.

In DNA form, the CDR3 reads TGTGCCAGCTCACCCCTATCAACAGGGAACACTGAAGCTTTCTTT. Translating gives CASSPLSTGNTEAFF. The V gene is TRBV18, the J gene TRBJ1-1; perhaps TRBD1 as D (5 bases). Trimming left V 3 bases short and J 1 base short, with 12 bases between. The germline CDR1 and CDR2 sequences are KGHSH and LQKENI. The CDR3 consists of 15 residues. The whole variable domain, filled in from reference TRBV18 and TRBJ1-1, reads NAGVMQNPRHLVRRRGQEARLRCSPMKGHSHVYWYRQLPEEGLKFMVYLQKENIIDESGMPKERFSAEFPKEGPSILRIQQVVRGDSAAYFCASSPLSTGNTEAFFGQGTRLTVV.